The rows below give T cell receptor beta chains drawn from one sample of a study of blood T cell repertoires in COVID-19. Produced via immunoSEQ multiplex PCR; TCRdb's table is partial and in-frame only. The data show around 160,000 clones, with around four fifths seen just once and about 3% held by the top ten. Sequencing used peripheral blood. Source of these receptors: a woman aged 40 to 55 with active or convalescent COVID-19. The CDR3 runs from the conserved cysteine through the conserved F or W.

j_call | v_call | cdr3_aa
TRBJ1-1 | TRBV6-5 | CACLRGATEAFF
TRBJ2-3 | TRBV18 | CASSPRTGRSDTQYF
TRBJ1-1 | TRBV28 | CASSLFGSNTEAFF
TRBJ1-6 | TRBV28 | CASSLSFAGGGLYNSPLHF
TRBJ1-3 | TRBV4-3 | CASSQDRFSGNTIYF
TRBJ2-3 | TRBV18 | CASSPRPSGNPDTQYF
TRBJ2-5 | TRBV5-1 | CASRRAPESQETQYF
TRBJ1-1 | TRBV4-1 | CASSQLMLGRGDTEAFF
TRBJ1-1 | TRBV21-1 | CASSSREIQRAFDAFF
TRBJ1-1 | TRBV27 | CASSLAGTEAFF
TRBJ1-2 | TRBV6-5 | CASSPQGNYGYTF
TRBJ1-1 | TRBV6-6 | CASSRREAFF
TRBJ2-1 | TRBV13 | CASSSGGLAADNEQFF
TRBJ1-6 | TRBV7-2 | CASILGGVNSPLHF
TRBJ2-7 | TRBV18 | CASLNQLAGGTYEQYF
TRBJ2-3 | TRBV7-6 | CASSLGSRVTDTQYF
TRBJ2-7 | TRBV10-2 | CASRAERTYEQYF
TRBJ1-6 | TRBV30 | CAFSRDRSTTIYSPLHF
TRBJ1-1 | TRBV7-2 | CASTLSVASEAFF
TRBJ2-7 | TRBV14 | CASSRTGLSYEQYF
TRBJ1-1 | TRBV6-1 | CASSERGGNTEAFF